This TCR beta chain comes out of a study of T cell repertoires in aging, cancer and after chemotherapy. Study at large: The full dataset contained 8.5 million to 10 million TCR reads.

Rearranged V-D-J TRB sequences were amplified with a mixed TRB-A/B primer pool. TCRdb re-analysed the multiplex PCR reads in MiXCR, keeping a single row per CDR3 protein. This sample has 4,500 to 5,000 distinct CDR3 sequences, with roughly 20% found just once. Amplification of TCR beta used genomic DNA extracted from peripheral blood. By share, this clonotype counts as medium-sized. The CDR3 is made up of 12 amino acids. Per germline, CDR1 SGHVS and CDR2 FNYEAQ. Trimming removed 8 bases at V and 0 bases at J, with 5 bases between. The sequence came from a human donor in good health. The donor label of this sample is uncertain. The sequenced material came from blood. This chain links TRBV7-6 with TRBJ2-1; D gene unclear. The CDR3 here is CASRNSYNEQFF. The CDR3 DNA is TGTGCCAGCCGCAACTCCTACAATGAGCAGTTCTTC.